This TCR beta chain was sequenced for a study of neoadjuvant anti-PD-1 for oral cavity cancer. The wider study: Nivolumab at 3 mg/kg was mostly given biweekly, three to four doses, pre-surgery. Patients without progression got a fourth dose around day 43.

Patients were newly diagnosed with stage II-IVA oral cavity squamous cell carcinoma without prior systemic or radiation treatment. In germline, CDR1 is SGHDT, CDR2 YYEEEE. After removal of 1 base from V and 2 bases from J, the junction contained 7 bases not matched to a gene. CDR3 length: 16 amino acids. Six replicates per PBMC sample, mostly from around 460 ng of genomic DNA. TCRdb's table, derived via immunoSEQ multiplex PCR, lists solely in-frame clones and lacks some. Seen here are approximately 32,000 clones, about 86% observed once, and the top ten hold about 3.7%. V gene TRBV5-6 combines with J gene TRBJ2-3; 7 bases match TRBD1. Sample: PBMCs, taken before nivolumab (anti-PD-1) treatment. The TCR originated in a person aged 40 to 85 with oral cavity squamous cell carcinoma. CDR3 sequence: CASSLTGAGPTDTQYF. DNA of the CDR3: TGTGCCAGCAGCTTGACAGGGGCCGGCCCCACAGATACGCAGTATTTT. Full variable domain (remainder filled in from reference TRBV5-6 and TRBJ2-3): DAGVTQSPTHLIKTRGQQVTLRCSPKSGHDTVSWYQQALGQGPQFIFQYYEEEERQRGNFPDRFSGHQFPNYSSELNVNALLLGDSALYLCASSLTGAGPTDTQYFGPGTRLTVL.